The rows below give T cell receptor beta chains drawn from one sample of a study of T-cell memory formation after mild COVID-19. TCRdb re-called the 5' RACE reads through MiXCR, storing one row per CDR3 protein. The table records 140,000 to 150,000 distinct CDR3 sequences, over 6% of them present only once. The specimen sequenced was PBMCs or a T cell subset sorted from them (not recorded which). These receptors all come from an adult woman who had mild COVID-19 (a few samples of this study predate the infection). Cell type and time point are not known. Each CDR3 is given with its conserved first and last residue. The order of the fields is CDR3 DNA, CDR3 protein, clone size, J gene, D gene, V gene. D genes are given only for firm matches. Expanded clones get a size class; other rows say once, few or many, or leave the size out.

CDR3 DNA: TGTGCCAGCAGTACTGGACAGGGTCCTGGCTACACCTTC; CDR3 protein: CASSTGQGPGYTF; clone size: few; J gene: TRBJ1-2; D gene: TRBD1; V gene: TRBV6-5
CDR3 DNA: TGTGCCAGCAGCGCGACATACCAAGAGACCCAGTACTTC; CDR3 protein: CASSATYQETQYF; clone size: few; J gene: TRBJ2-5; D gene: .; V gene: TRBV6-4
CDR3 DNA: TGCGCCAGCAGCCCCCGACCCGGGGCAAGGCCCTCTGAGACCCAGTACTTC; CDR3 protein: CASSPRPGARPSETQYF; clone size: many; J gene: TRBJ2-5; D gene: .; V gene: TRBV5-1
CDR3 DNA: TGTGCCACCAGTGGTCCCGACAGGGGCCGGACTAGCGGGAACAATGAGCAGTTCTTC; CDR3 protein: CATSGPDRGRTSGNNEQFF; clone size: few; J gene: TRBJ2-1; D gene: TRBD2; V gene: TRBV24-1
CDR3 DNA: TGTGCCAGCAGCTTAGTAGGCGATTCCTCCTACGAGCAGTACTTC; CDR3 protein: CASSLVGDSSYEQYF; clone size: few; J gene: TRBJ2-7; D gene: .; V gene: TRBV7-8
CDR3 DNA: TGTGCCAGCAGCCCCCTTGGGGGGGATGAGACCCAGTACTTC; CDR3 protein: CASSPLGGDETQYF; clone size: many; J gene: TRBJ2-5; D gene: TRBD2; V gene: TRBV6-5
CDR3 DNA: TGTGCCAGCAGCAGGCGGAGCAATCAGCCCCAGCATTTT; CDR3 protein: CASSRRSNQPQHF; clone size: many; J gene: TRBJ1-5; D gene: .; V gene: TRBV25-1
CDR3 DNA: TGTGCCAGCAGCTCCGGGCTCCGAAAAAGCTCCTACAATGAGCAGTTCTTC; CDR3 protein: CASSSGLRKSSYNEQFF; clone size: many; J gene: TRBJ2-1; D gene: .; V gene: TRBV7-8
CDR3 DNA: TGTGCCAGCATCCCCGGGACAGCCTACAATGAGCAGTTCTTC; CDR3 protein: CASIPGTAYNEQFF; clone size: .; J gene: TRBJ2-1; D gene: TRBD1; V gene: TRBV28
CDR3 DNA: TGTGCCAGCAGCGGGACTAGCGGGGTAGATACGCAGTATTTT; CDR3 protein: CASSGTSGVDTQYF; clone size: many; J gene: TRBJ2-3; D gene: TRBD2; V gene: TRBV7-2
CDR3 DNA: TGTGCCAGCAGCTCGACTAGCGGGGGGGCTTCTAGCACAGATACGCAGTATTTT; CDR3 protein: CASSSTSGGASSTDTQYF; clone size: .; J gene: TRBJ2-3; D gene: TRBD2; V gene: TRBV3-1
CDR3 DNA: TGCAGTGTTCGATCCCCGGGCACTGAAGCTTTCTTT; CDR3 protein: CSVRSPGTEAFF; clone size: .; J gene: TRBJ1-1; D gene: .; V gene: TRBV20-1
CDR3 DNA: TGCAGTGCTAGCTTACAGGGGCGGAATAATTCACCCCTCCACTTT; CDR3 protein: CSASLQGRNNSPLHF; clone size: many; J gene: TRBJ1-6; D gene: TRBD1; V gene: TRBV20-1
CDR3 DNA: TGTGCCAGCAGCCTCGCCCTAAATGAGCAGTTCTTC; CDR3 protein: CASSLALNEQFF; clone size: many; J gene: TRBJ2-1; D gene: .; V gene: TRBV5-4
CDR3 DNA: TGTGCCAGCAGGGCCGGGGAGCGGGGGTTGATCCTGAGAAATGAGCAGTTCTTC; CDR3 protein: CASRAGERGLILRNEQFF; clone size: many; J gene: TRBJ2-1; D gene: TRBD2; V gene: TRBV12-3/TRBV12-4
CDR3 DNA: TGCAGTGCTAGAGATCTGGCCACCGGGACAGTCTATGGCTACACCTTC; CDR3 protein: CSARDLATGTVYGYTF; clone size: few; J gene: TRBJ1-2; D gene: TRBD1; V gene: TRBV20-1
CDR3 DNA: TGTGCCAGCAGCACCGACCGCTTGGCAGGGTCAGGACCAGATACGCAGTATTTT; CDR3 protein: CASSTDRLAGSGPDTQYF; clone size: many; J gene: TRBJ2-3; D gene: .; V gene: TRBV7-2
CDR3 DNA: TGCGCCAGCAGGACAGGGGGCGAAGATGGTGGTGAAGCTTTCTTT; CDR3 protein: CASRTGGEDGGEAFF; clone size: few; J gene: TRBJ1-1; D gene: TRBD1; V gene: TRBV5-1
CDR3 DNA: TGTGCCAGCAGCCAGGTTTCCTACGAGCAGTACTTC; CDR3 protein: CASSQVSYEQYF; clone size: many; J gene: TRBJ2-7; D gene: .; V gene: TRBV3-1
CDR3 DNA: TGCGCCAGCAGCTTGGGGGACCGCCAGGAGCAGTTCTTC; CDR3 protein: CASSLGDRQEQFF; clone size: many; J gene: TRBJ2-1; D gene: .; V gene: TRBV5-1
CDR3 DNA: TGCAGCGTTCATCCTAGCGGGGGGGTTGGTACGCAGTATTTT; CDR3 protein: CSVHPSGGVGTQYF; clone size: many; J gene: TRBJ2-3; D gene: TRBD2; V gene: TRBV29-1
CDR3 DNA: TGTGCCACCAGTGACCTCAGGTCCGGGGGGTATGGCTACACCTTC; CDR3 protein: CATSDLRSGGYGYTF; clone size: many; J gene: TRBJ1-2; D gene: .; V gene: TRBV24-1
CDR3 DNA: TGTGCCAGCAGCTTAGAACAGTTCACAGATACGCAGTATTTT; CDR3 protein: CASSLEQFTDTQYF; clone size: .; J gene: TRBJ2-3; D gene: .; V gene: TRBV7-2
CDR3 DNA: TGTGCCAGCAGTGAGTCCCCCTGGGGACAGGGTGAGACCCAGTACTTC; CDR3 protein: CASSESPWGQGETQYF; clone size: .; J gene: TRBJ2-5; D gene: TRBD1; V gene: TRBV2
CDR3 DNA: TGTGCCAGCAGCTTAGCAGGCAGCGGGGGGTGGGATACGCAGTATTTT; CDR3 protein: CASSLAGSGGWDTQYF; clone size: .; J gene: TRBJ2-3; D gene: TRBD2; V gene: TRBV11-2
CDR3 DNA: TGTGCCAGCAGCGTAGGACCGAACACAGATACGCAGTATTTT; CDR3 protein: CASSVGPNTDTQYF; clone size: many; J gene: TRBJ2-3; D gene: .; V gene: TRBV9
CDR3 DNA: TGCAGCGTTGGGGGTGGGCAGGCGACGAACACTGAAGCTTTCTTT; CDR3 protein: CSVGGGQATNTEAFF; clone size: few; J gene: TRBJ1-1; D gene: .; V gene: TRBV29-1
CDR3 DNA: TGTGCCAGCAGCTCGACAATTAGCGGCTATGAGCAGTTCTTC; CDR3 protein: CASSSTISGYEQFF; clone size: .; J gene: TRBJ2-1; D gene: .; V gene: TRBV9
CDR3 DNA: TGTGCCAGCAGTTCTAGACAAGGGACTAGCGGGAGAGGGGGTGAGCAGTTCTTC; CDR3 protein: CASSSRQGTSGRGGEQFF; clone size: many; J gene: TRBJ2-1; D gene: TRBD2; V gene: TRBV6-5
CDR3 DNA: TGCGCCAGCAGCTTGCGGTGGGAGAAGAGGGAGATGAACACTGAAGCTTTCTTT; CDR3 protein: CASSLRWEKREMNTEAFF; clone size: few; J gene: TRBJ1-1; D gene: .; V gene: TRBV5-1
CDR3 DNA: TGTGCCAGCAGCTTAAGCGGCTCCTACAATGAGCAGTTCTTC; CDR3 protein: CASSLSGSYNEQFF; clone size: many; J gene: TRBJ2-1; D gene: .; V gene: TRBV7-3
CDR3 DNA: TGTGCCAGTAGTATACAGGGCCCAAGCTCTGGAAACACCATATATTTT; CDR3 protein: CASSIQGPSSGNTIYF; clone size: many; J gene: TRBJ1-3; D gene: .; V gene: TRBV19
CDR3 DNA: TGCGCCAGCAGCCAAAGAGGAGGAAGCGGCTACAATGAGCAGTTCTTC; CDR3 protein: CASSQRGGSGYNEQFF; clone size: many; J gene: TRBJ2-1; D gene: .; V gene: TRBV4-1
CDR3 DNA: TGTGCCAGCAGTGAAGGGATCGGGGAGGGGTACTATGGCTACACCTTC; CDR3 protein: CASSEGIGEGYYGYTF; clone size: .; J gene: TRBJ1-2; D gene: .; V gene: TRBV25-1
CDR3 DNA: TGTGCCAGCAGTTTTTTGAGGTCTAGCACAGATACGCAGTATTTT; CDR3 protein: CASSFLRSSTDTQYF; clone size: many; J gene: TRBJ2-3; D gene: .; V gene: TRBV12-3/TRBV12-4
CDR3 DNA: TGTGCCAGCAGCTTACCAGGGAGCGAGCAGTACTTC; CDR3 protein: CASSLPGSEQYF; clone size: many; J gene: TRBJ2-7; D gene: .; V gene: TRBV11-1
CDR3 DNA: TGTGCCAGCGCCCGAGGGTTGCAAGAGACCCAGTACTTC; CDR3 protein: CASARGLQETQYF; clone size: many; J gene: TRBJ2-5; D gene: .; V gene: TRBV18
CDR3 DNA: TGTGCCAGCAGGCAACTAGGCTACAATGAGCAGTTCTTC; CDR3 protein: CASRQLGYNEQFF; clone size: few; J gene: TRBJ2-1; D gene: .; V gene: TRBV27
CDR3 DNA: TGCAGTGCTCTATCCTGGAGGAGCTCCTACAATGAGCAGTTCTTC; CDR3 protein: CSALSWRSSYNEQFF; clone size: .; J gene: TRBJ2-1; D gene: .; V gene: TRBV20-1
CDR3 DNA: TGTGCCAGCAGTTTATTGGGGTACGAGCAGTACTTC; CDR3 protein: CASSLLGYEQYF; clone size: many; J gene: TRBJ2-7; D gene: .; V gene: TRBV12-3/TRBV12-4
CDR3 DNA: TGTGCCAGCAGACCTCCAGACCCGGGGCTCAGCACAGATACGCAGTATTTT; CDR3 protein: CASRPPDPGLSTDTQYF; clone size: few; J gene: TRBJ2-3; D gene: .; V gene: TRBV7-9
CDR3 DNA: TGCAGCGTTGAAGATCAAGGGGCCCACGAGCAGTACTTC; CDR3 protein: CSVEDQGAHEQYF; clone size: few; J gene: TRBJ2-7; D gene: .; V gene: TRBV29-1
CDR3 DNA: TGCAGTGCTAGAGATCCTAGCGGGAGGGGAGAGACCCAGTACTTC; CDR3 protein: CSARDPSGRGETQYF; clone size: .; J gene: TRBJ2-5; D gene: TRBD2; V gene: TRBV20-1
CDR3 DNA: TGTGCCATCAGCAGGGCCTACGAGCAGTACTTC; CDR3 protein: CAISRAYEQYF; clone size: .; J gene: TRBJ2-7; D gene: .; V gene: TRBV3-1
CDR3 DNA: TGCGCCAGCAGCTTGGGGGGAGGACAGGGACTCTACAATGAGCAGTTCTTC; CDR3 protein: CASSLGGGQGLYNEQFF; clone size: few; J gene: TRBJ2-1; D gene: TRBD1; V gene: TRBV5-1
CDR3 DNA: TGTGCCATCAGTCCCGCCAAAAGCACAGATACGCAGTATTTT; CDR3 protein: CAISPAKSTDTQYF; clone size: few; J gene: TRBJ2-3; D gene: .; V gene: TRBV10-3
CDR3 DNA: TGTGCCAGCAGACTATCTACCGGGGAGCTGTTTTTT; CDR3 protein: CASRLSTGELFF; clone size: .; J gene: TRBJ2-2; D gene: .; V gene: TRBV6-6
CDR3 DNA: TGTGCCAGTAGTCAAATGTTCAGGGGGTACGGATACGAGCAGTACTTC; CDR3 protein: CASSQMFRGYGYEQYF; clone size: many; J gene: TRBJ2-7; D gene: TRBD1; V gene: TRBV19
CDR3 DNA: TGTGCCAGTAGTCCGAGGACACCCGCCAGCCCGGAGACCCAGTACTTC; CDR3 protein: CASSPRTPASPETQYF; clone size: few; J gene: TRBJ2-5; D gene: .; V gene: TRBV19
CDR3 DNA: TGCAGTGCTACACAGGGTCGAGAGACCCAGTACTTC; CDR3 protein: CSATQGRETQYF; clone size: many; J gene: TRBJ2-5; D gene: .; V gene: TRBV20-1
CDR3 DNA: TGTGCCACCAGTGATTCGTCCCGGGGTGGGACAGATACGCAGTATTTT; CDR3 protein: CATSDSSRGGTDTQYF; clone size: few; J gene: TRBJ2-3; D gene: .; V gene: TRBV24-1
CDR3 DNA: TGTGCCAGCAGTTTAAGGAAGACAGGCACAGATACGCAGTATTTT; CDR3 protein: CASSLRKTGTDTQYF; clone size: .; J gene: TRBJ2-3; D gene: .; V gene: TRBV12-3/TRBV12-4
CDR3 DNA: TGCAGTGCGATCCAGGGGGGGACGGGTGCAGATACGCAGCATTTT; CDR3 protein: CSAIQGGTGADTQHF; clone size: many; J gene: TRBJ1-5; D gene: TRBD1; V gene: TRBV20-1
CDR3 DNA: TGCGCCAGCGGATGGGAAGGTGGGGCCAACGTCCTGACTTTC; CDR3 protein: CASGWEGGANVLTF; clone size: few; J gene: TRBJ2-6; D gene: .; V gene: TRBV5-1
CDR3 DNA: TGTGCCACCAGTGATTCCCGGACAGGGGGAAGGGGCGAGCAGTACTTC; CDR3 protein: CATSDSRTGGRGEQYF; clone size: many; J gene: TRBJ2-7; D gene: TRBD1; V gene: TRBV24-1
CDR3 DNA: TGCAGTGCCTCGACAGGGGGGTCCTACGAGCAGTACTTC; CDR3 protein: CSASTGGSYEQYF; clone size: many; J gene: TRBJ2-7; D gene: TRBD1; V gene: TRBV20-1
CDR3 DNA: TGCGCCAGCAGCCCTATGGGGGCAAACAGGGCGAACACTGAAGCTTTCTTT; CDR3 protein: CASSPMGANRANTEAFF; clone size: few; J gene: TRBJ1-1; D gene: .; V gene: TRBV5-1
CDR3 DNA: TGTGCCAGCAGCAGACACACAGGGAACACTGAAGCTTTCTTT; CDR3 protein: CASSRHTGNTEAFF; clone size: once; J gene: TRBJ1-1; D gene: .; V gene: TRBV7-2
CDR3 DNA: TGCGCCTTAAGAAGACCGGGGACCAATGAGCAGTTCTTC; CDR3 protein: CALRRPGTNEQFF; clone size: many; J gene: TRBJ2-1; D gene: .; V gene: TRBV10-1
CDR3 DNA: TGCAGCGCCCGGATTTTCACAGATACGCAGTATTTT; CDR3 protein: CSARIFTDTQYF; clone size: few; J gene: TRBJ2-3; D gene: .; V gene: TRBV29-1